A selection of T cell receptor beta chains follows, all from one sample in a study of response to subunit inactivated influenza vaccine. A single record per CDR3 protein comes from TCRdb applying MiXCR to the RT-PCR reads. Among 550,000 to 600,000 distinct CDR3 sequences, 12% were seen once, and the ten largest hold roughly 10%. The material was PBMCs from blood, obtained on the day of vaccination. The receptor set was obtained from a man aged 50-60 years who received an inactivated influenza vaccine. Both conserved end residues are part of each CDR3. Each record gives: V gene, D gene, J gene, clone size, CDR3 protein, CDR3 DNA. A D gene is named only where the DNA matches it firmly. Expanded clones are given a class, and other clones once, few, many or no size at all.

TRBV15	-	TRBJ2-7	-	CATSREEGGGVEQYF	TGTGCCACCAGCAGAGAGGAAGGGGGGGGCGTCGAGCAGTACTTC
TRBV6-2/TRBV6-3	-	TRBJ1-5	-	CASSYAGWGQPQHF	TGTGCCAGCAGTTACGCGGGGTGGGGACAGCCCCAGCATTTT
TRBV18	-	TRBJ2-3	many	CASSPFTDTQYF	TGTGCCAGCAGCCCATTCACAGATACGCAGTATTTT
TRBV5-1	-	TRBJ2-2	-	CASTWGANTGELFF	TGCGCCAGCACGTGGGGTGCGAACACCGGGGAGCTGTTTTTT
TRBV20-1	-	TRBJ1-1	-	CSASHRAVNEAFF	TGCAGTGCTAGTCACAGGGCCGTCAATGAAGCTTTCTTT
TRBV3-1	-	TRBJ2-3	-	CASSQERYGAGTDTQYF	TGTGCCAGCAGCCAAGAGCGCTACGGGGCTGGCACAGATACGCAGTATTTT
TRBV6-2/TRBV6-3	TRBD2	TRBJ2-3	many	CASVGTSGHTDTQYF	TGTGCCAGCGTGGGGACTAGCGGCCACACAGATACGCAGTATTTT
TRBV7-2	-	TRBJ2-7	few	CASSLSGLAVSSTYEQYF	TGTGCCAGCAGCTTAAGCGGGTTGGCCGTTTCCAGTACTTACGAGCAGTACTTC
TRBV4-2	-	TRBJ2-7	few	CASSQGRAANYEQYF	TGTGCCAGCAGCCAAGGACGGGCAGCTAATTACGAGCAGTACTTC
TRBV4-2	-	TRBJ2-3	many	CASSQDRDTDTQYF	TGTGCCAGCAGCCAAGACAGGGACACAGATACGCAGTATTTT
TRBV5-1	TRBD2	TRBJ2-7	-	CASSPGSAGDPYEQYF	TGCGCCAGCAGCCCCGGTTCAGCGGGGGATCCCTACGAGCAGTACTTC
TRBV10-3	-	TRBJ2-3	few	CAISEGVTQYF	TGTGCCATCAGTGAGGGGGTTACGCAGTATTTT
TRBV3-1	-	TRBJ1-6	few	CASSPRGTGSGPLHF	TGTGCCAGCAGCCCCCGAGGAACGGGTTCAGGACCCCTCCACTTT
TRBV12-3/TRBV12-4	TRBD1	TRBJ1-2	many	CASSIATGTGYGYTF	TGTGCCAGCAGTATAGCGACAGGGACTGGCTATGGCTACACCTTC
TRBV20-1	-	TRBJ2-7	-	CSARDQKGGRFYEQYF	TGCAGTGCTAGAGATCAGAAGGGGGGCCGGTTCTACGAGCAGTACTTC
TRBV4-3	TRBD2	TRBJ2-3	many	CASSRLSGAVRTDTQYF	TGCGCCAGCAGCCGGTTAAGCGGGGCGGTGCGCACAGATACGCAGTATTTT
TRBV20-1	TRBD2	TRBJ2-7	-	CSASLAGGNEQYF	TGCAGTGCTAGTTTGGCGGGAGGAAACGAGCAGTACTTC
TRBV3-1	-	TRBJ2-6	few	CASSQGVGNSGANVLTF	TGTGCCAGCAGCCAAGGTGTGGGAAACTCTGGGGCCAACGTCCTGACTTTC
TRBV12-3/TRBV12-4	-	TRBJ1-4	many	CASSLRLNEKLFF	TGTGCCAGCAGTTTAAGGCTTAATGAAAAACTGTTTTTT
TRBV9	TRBD1	TRBJ2-1	many	CASSPRQGAGLNEQFF	TGTGCCAGCAGCCCTCGACAGGGGGCTGGTTTAAATGAGCAGTTCTTC
TRBV15	-	TRBJ2-7	few	CATSRDVAYEQYF	TGTGCCACCAGCAGAGATGTTGCCTACGAGCAGTACTTC
TRBV5-1	TRBD1	TRBJ2-7	-	CASTERGDRPYEQYF	TGCGCCAGCACCGAGCGTGGGGACAGACCCTACGAGCAGTACTTC
TRBV6-5	-	TRBJ2-6	-	CASSYSPGANVLTF	TGTGCCAGCAGTTACTCACCTGGGGCCAACGTCCTGACTTTC
TRBV9	-	TRBJ1-4	few	CASSAAGSKREKLFF	TGTGCCAGCAGCGCTGCCGGGTCAAAGAGAGAAAAACTGTTTTTT
TRBV19	TRBD1	TRBJ2-5	-	CASSAAGTGGETQYF	TGTGCCAGTAGTGCCGCCGGGACAGGGGGAGAGACCCAGTACTTC
TRBV12-3/TRBV12-4	-	TRBJ1-6	few	CASSSTGPGGALHF	TGTGCCAGCAGTTCGACAGGCCCGGGAGGGGCCCTCCACTTT
TRBV7-9	-	TRBJ2-3	many	CASSPRPGGTDTQYF	TGTGCCAGCAGCCCCCGACCGGGAGGCACAGATACGCAGTATTTT
TRBV4-1	-	TRBJ2-7	few	CASSQDYGEQYF	TGCGCCAGCAGCCAAGATTATGGCGAGCAGTACTTC
TRBV3-1	TRBD2	TRBJ2-1	many	CASSGIERGIEQFF	TGTGCCAGCAGTGGGATAGAGCGGGGGATTGAGCAGTTCTTC
TRBV20-1	TRBD1	TRBJ2-7	-	CSARGLSTGGHEQYF	TGCAGTGCTAGGGGGTTGTCGACAGGGGGGCACGAGCAGTACTTC
TRBV19	TRBD2	TRBJ2-7	few	CASNLAGGPYEQYF	TGTGCCAGTAACCTAGCGGGAGGGCCTTACGAGCAGTACTTC
TRBV7-2	-	TRBJ1-2	many	CASSLQAGLSANYGYTF	TGTGCCAGCAGCTTACAGGCAGGGTTGTCAGCTAACTATGGCTACACCTTC
TRBV28	TRBD1	TRBJ2-7	-	CASHDRVFYEQYF	TGTGCCAGCCATGACAGGGTATTTTACGAGCAGTACTTC
TRBV12-3/TRBV12-4	-	TRBJ1-1	-	CASSLQKTEAFF	TGTGCCAGCAGTTTACAGAAAACTGAAGCTTTCTTT
TRBV29-1	TRBD2	TRBJ2-5	few	CSVEDLAGGIGTQYF	TGCAGCGTTGAAGATCTAGCGGGAGGGATTGGGACCCAGTACTTC
TRBV12-3/TRBV12-4	-	TRBJ2-3	-	CASSLGVAVITDTQYF	TGTGCCAGCAGTTTAGGGGTGGCGGTAATCACAGATACGCAGTATTTT
TRBV4-3	TRBD2	TRBJ2-3	many	CASSQDPAGPPDTQYF	TGCGCCAGCAGCCAAGATCCAGCGGGACCCCCAGATACGCAGTATTTT
TRBV7-9	TRBD2	TRBJ2-5	-	CASRPRTSVETQYF	TGTGCCAGCAGACCTAGGACTAGCGTAGAGACCCAGTACTTC
TRBV4-1	TRBD1	TRBJ2-7	once	CASSPGQGAKEQYF	TGCGCCAGCAGCCCGGGACAGGGGGCGAAAGAGCAGTACTTC